The 18 T cell receptor beta chains reported below all come from one sample, sequenced in a study of Graves' ophthalmopathy and Graves' hyperthyroidism. The sequenced template was RNA, covering the TCR beta CDR3 region. A first-round RT-PCR used HTBI primers, followed by a second-round multiplex PCR. Using its own MiXCR run on the multiplex PCR reads, TCRdb lists one record per CDR3 protein. Of roughly 300,000 distinct CDR3 sequences detected, around a sixth appear once; the ten largest clones hold roughly 12%. The sequenced material came from peripheral blood. The receptors originated from an adult man with Graves' ophthalmopathy.

The V call is TRBV29-1, the J call TRBJ1-1; D unresolved. The CDR3 spans 12 residues. Per germline, CDR1 SQVTM and CDR2 ANQGSEA. With 5 bases removed from V and 11 bases from J, the gap between germline ends came to 18 bases. The CDR3 DNA reads as TGCAGCGTTTGGGAGGCATTTGGATTCGCTTTCTTT. The encoded protein is CSVWEAFGFAFF.

This clonotype was seen many times. The V call is TRBV6-1, the J call TRBJ1-5; the D gene is possibly TRBD1 (5 bases). The V end lost 2 bases, the J end lost 0 bases, and 14 bases lay between the germline ends. This CDR3 is 17 amino acids long. CDR1 and CDR2 from the germline V gene are MNHNS and SASEGT. The DNA of the CDR3 is TGTGCCAGCAGTGAACTTGGGGGAAGGGGTAGCAATCAGCCCCAGCATTTT. Translation: CASSELGGRGSNQPQHF.

This clonotype was counted at least ten times. This chain uses TRBV2 with TRBJ1-3; D call uncertain. CDR1 and CDR2 (germline): SNHLY, FYNNEI. With 9 bases removed from V and 1 base from J, the gap between germline ends came to 7 bases. The CDR3 contains 12 residues. CDR3: CARESSGNTIYF. The CDR3 DNA follows: TGTGCCAGAGAGTCTTCTGGAAACACCATATATTTT. Full variable domain (missing parts from reference TRBV2 and TRBJ1-3): EPEVTQTPSHQVTQMGQEVILRCVPISNHLYFYWYRQILGQKVEFLVSFYNNEISEKSEIFDDQFSVERPDGSNFTLKIRSTKLEDSAMYFCARESSGNTIYFGEGSWLTVV.

This clonotype showed up many times. The chain recombines TRBV7-9 with TRBJ1-1, with TRBD1 identical over 7 bases. The CDR3 loop spans 14 amino acids. With 3 bases clipped from V and 6 bases from J, the junction kept 7 bases outside the gene matches. Germline CDR1 and CDR2: SEHNR and FQNEAQ (reference sequence). CDR3 sequence: CASSFRQGSPEAFF. The CDR3 DNA follows: TGTGCCAGCAGCTTCCGACAGGGTAGCCCTGAAGCTTTCTTT.

In this sample, this clonotype turned up many times. CDR3: CASSQELAGGPDKETQYF. As DNA, the CDR3 is TGTGCCAGCAGCCAAGAACTAGCGGGGGGACCCGATAAAGAGACCCAGTACTTC. This rearrangement joins TRBV4-2 to TRBJ2-5, with 12 positions matching TRBD2. The CDR3 contains 18 residues. CDR1 and CDR2 from the germline V gene are LGHNA and YNFKEQ. After removal of 0 bases from V and 3 bases from J, the junction contained 8 bases not matched to a gene.

This clonotype was seen repeatedly, ten times or more. The rearrangement links TRBV6-6 to TRBJ1-6; a weak D match, TRBD1 (5 bases). V lost 4 bases to trimming and J lost 7 bases, with 17 bases between them. The CDR3 contains 16 residues. Looked up from germline, CDR1 is MNHNY and CDR2 is SVGAGI (reference sequence). CDR3 DNA: TGTGCCAGCAGTTTGACAGCCTCCCACGGGAATTCACCCCTCCACTTT. This encodes CASSLTASHGNSPLHF.

This clonotype was recorded many times. The gene calls are TRBV5-1 and TRBJ2-2; D remains ambiguous. Germline values: CDR1 SGHRS, CDR2 YFSETQ. This CDR3 region has 13 residues. The V end was cut by 0 bases, the J end by 8 bases, with 8 bases between. This chain's CDR3 is CASSLDARGELFF. The CDR3 nucleotides read TGCGCCAGCAGCTTGGACGCCAGGGGGGAGCTGTTTTTT.

This clonotype was counted many times. The J gene is TRBJ1-1, the V gene TRBV6-5, with TRBD1 matching over 8 bases. The germline V gene has CDR1 MNHEY and CDR2 SVGAGI. This CDR3 has 14 amino acids. Trimming took 7 bases from V and 4 from J; bases not matched to a gene: 8. CDR3 residues: CASNDRGKSTEAFF. CDR3 nucleotide sequence: TGTGCCAGCAACGACAGGGGCAAGAGCACTGAAGCTTTCTTT.

This clonotype came up many times. The chain links TRBV12-3 or TRBV12-4 to TRBJ2-2, with 13 bases identical to TRBD2. The CDR3 sequence is 16 residues long. V dropped 5 bases and J dropped 7; count of bases not matched to a gene: 7. The CDR3 is CASSLGTSGNVGELFF. CDR3 DNA: TGTGCCAGCAGTCTTGGGACTAGCGGGAATGTCGGGGAGCTGTTTTTT.

This clonotype has ten or more counts. CDR3 bases: TGTGCCACCAGTGATTCCAGGGACCATAGCAATCAGCCCCAGCATTTT. It translates to CATSDSRDHSNQPQHF. This chain uses TRBV24-1 with TRBJ1-5, with a possible D match to TRBD1 (5 bases). Germline V gene lookup returns CDR1 KGHDR and CDR2 SFDVKD. The CDR3 contains 16 residues. Trimming took 2 bases from V and 0 from J, leaving 10 bases between them.

This clonotype occurred many times. The chain joins TRBV19 to TRBJ2-5; no reliable D call. V was shortened by 5 bases and J by 1 base, with 11 bases between the two germline ends. CDR1 and CDR2 from the germline V gene are LNHDA and SQIVND (reference sequence). CDR3 length: 14 residues. This chain's CDR3 is CASSALEIQETQYF. CDR3 DNA sequence: TGTGCCAGTAGTGCACTCGAAATCCAAGAGACCCAGTACTTC.

Many counts were recorded for this clonotype. DNA for the CDR3: TGCGCCAGCAGCTTATTTATAGGTCTTAACACTGAAGCTTTCTTT. Protein sequence: CASSLFIGLNTEAFF. The chain carries TRBV5-1 and TRBJ1-1; D unclear. Trimming left V 2 bases short and J 2 bases short, with 13 bases between. This CDR3 comprises 15 residues. In germline, CDR1 is SGHRS, CDR2 YFSETQ. The variable domain in full, with the rest retrieved from reference TRBV5-1 and TRBJ1-1, is KAGVTQTPRYLIKTRGQQVTLSCSPISGHRSVSWYQQTPGQGLQFLFEYFSETQRNKGNFPGRFSGRQFSNSRSEMNVSTLELGDSALYLCASSLFIGLNTEAFFGQGTRLTVV.

In this sample, this clonotype turned up many times. The rearrangement joins TRBV11-2 to TRBJ2-7; 8 bases fit TRBD2. Germline CDR1 SGHAT, CDR2 FQNNGV. The CDR3 runs 16 residues. J was trimmed by 5 bases and V by 5 bases; bases with no gene match: 14. The CDR3 nucleotides read TGTGCCAGCAGCCCCTCGTGGCGGGGGGAGGTGGACGAGCAGTACTTC. Amino acids: CASSPSWRGEVDEQYF.

This clonotype has at least ten counts. This sequence joins TRBV6-1 and TRBJ1-1, with TRBD1 identical over 7 bases. Germline values: CDR1 MNHNS, CDR2 SASEGT. This CDR3 is 13 amino acids long. The junction had 6 bases not matched to a gene; V was cut back by 7 bases and J by 4 bases. CDR3 bases: TGTGCCAGCAACCTCAGGGGGAGCACTGAAGCTTTCTTT. The encoded protein is CASNLRGSTEAFF.

The table lists this clonotype with many counts. V is TRBV13 and J is TRBJ1-1, with unresolved D. The CDR3 has 14 amino acids. Trimming stripped 5 bases from V and 2 bases from J, with 12 bases between. Looked up from germline, CDR1 is PRHDT and CDR2 is FYEKMQ (reference sequence). This CDR3 reads CASSPGFGNTEAFF. In DNA, the CDR3 is TGTGCCAGCAGCCCGGGTTTCGGTAACACTGAAGCTTTCTTT.

This clonotype showed up just once. The rearrangement joins TRBV7-8 to TRBJ1-1; D unclear. V lost 5 bases and J lost 8, with 21 bases in between. Germline CDR1 reads SGHVS; CDR2 reads FQNEAQ. The CDR3 is made up of 15 amino acids. The chain's CDR3 is CASSPDTQWRPEAFF. The CDR3 bases are TGTGCCAGCAGCCCAGATACACAATGGAGGCCAGAAGCTTTCTTT.

This clonotype was seen ten or more times. The chain uses TRBV6-1 and TRBJ2-2, with 7 bases matching TRBD1. Germline lookup yields CDR1 MNHNS and CDR2 SASEGT. The ends lost 8 bases at V and 7 bases at J; junction bases unmatched: 7. There are 13 residues in the CDR3. The CDR3 sequence is CASRDSWGGELFF. CDR3 nucleotide sequence: TGTGCCAGCCGGGACAGTTGGGGCGGGGAGCTGTTTTTT.

This clonotype has ten or more counts. This chain joins TRBV29-1 and TRBJ1-2; D uncertain. The germline CDR1 and CDR2 sequences are SQVTM and ANQGSEA. With 2 bases removed from V and 2 bases from J, the gap between germline ends came to 12 bases. The CDR3 spans 14 residues. Written as DNA, the CDR3 is TGCAGCGTTGAACTTTACAGCAAAAACTATGGCTACACCTTC. Translation gives CSVELYSKNYGYTF.